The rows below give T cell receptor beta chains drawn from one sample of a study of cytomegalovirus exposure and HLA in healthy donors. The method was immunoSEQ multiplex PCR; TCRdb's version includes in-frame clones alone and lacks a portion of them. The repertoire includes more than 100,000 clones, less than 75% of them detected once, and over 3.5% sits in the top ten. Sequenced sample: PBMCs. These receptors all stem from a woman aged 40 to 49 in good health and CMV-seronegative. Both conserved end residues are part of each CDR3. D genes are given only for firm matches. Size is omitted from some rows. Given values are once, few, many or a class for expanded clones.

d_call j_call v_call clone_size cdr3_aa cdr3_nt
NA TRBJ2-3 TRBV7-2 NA CASEVSPDTQYF TGTGCCAGCGAGGTGTCCCCAGATACGCAGTATTTT
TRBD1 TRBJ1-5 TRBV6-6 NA CASSPQGAGQPQHF TGTGCCAGCAGTCCTCAGGGGGCCGGTCAGCCCCAGCATTTT
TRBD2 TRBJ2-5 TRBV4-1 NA CASSHLAGVVETQYF TGCGCCAGCAGCCATCTAGCGGGGGTTGTGGAGACCCAGTACTTC
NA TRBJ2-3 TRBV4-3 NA CASSQDRGGQAVDTQYF TGCGCCAGCAGCCAAGATCGGGGAGGACAGGCAGTAGATACGCAGTATTTT
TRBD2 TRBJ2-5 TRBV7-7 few CASSLGGGSETQYF TGTGCCAGCAGCTTAGGCGGGGGTTCGGAGACCCAGTACTTC
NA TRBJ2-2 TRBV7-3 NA CASSSQPGQGITGELFF TGTGCCAGCAGCTCTCAACCGGGACAAGGGATCACCGGGGAGCTGTTTTTT
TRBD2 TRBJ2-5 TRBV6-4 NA CASSRTSGMQETQYF TGTGCCAGCAGTAGGACTAGCGGGATGCAAGAGACCCAGTACTTC
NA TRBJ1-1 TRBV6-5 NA CASRPEGGGDTEAFF TGTGCCAGCAGACCGGAGGGAGGGGGGGATACTGAAGCTTTCTTT
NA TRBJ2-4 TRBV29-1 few CSVEVLQGLAKNIQYF TGCAGCGTTGAAGTGCTCCAGGGGCTAGCCAAAAACATTCAGTACTTC
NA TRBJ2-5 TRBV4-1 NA CASGRGPQETQYF TGCGCCAGCGGTAGAGGGCCACAAGAGACCCAGTACTTC
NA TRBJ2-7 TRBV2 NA CATVHPSSYEQYF TGTGCCACCGTACACCCTAGCTCCTACGAGCAGTACTTC
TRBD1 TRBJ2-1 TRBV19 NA CASLRTGTYNEQFF TGTGCCAGTCTGCGGACAGGGACCTACAATGAGCAGTTCTTC
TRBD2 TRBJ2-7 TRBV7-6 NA CASSPTPKLSGTSGGSYEQYF TGTGCCAGCAGCCCCACCCCAAAACTCTCGGGGACTAGCGGCGGCTCCTACGAGCAGTACTTC
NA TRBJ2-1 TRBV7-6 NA CASSPQGGTTYNEQFF TGTGCCAGCAGCCCCCAGGGCGGGACCACCTACAATGAGCAGTTCTTC
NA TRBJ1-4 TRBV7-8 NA CASSLSLSEKLFF TGTGCCAGCAGCTTATCTTTATCTGAAAAACTGTTTTTT
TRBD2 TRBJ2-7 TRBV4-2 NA CASSHGLANSYEQYF TGTGCCAGCAGCCACGGACTAGCGAATTCCTACGAGCAGTACTTC
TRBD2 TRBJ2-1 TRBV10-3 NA CAISTGTSGYNEQFF TGTGCCATCAGTACCGGGACTAGCGGATACAATGAGCAGTTCTTC
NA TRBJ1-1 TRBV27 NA CASSRIDRPYTEAFF TGTGCCAGCAGTCGAATCGACAGGCCTTACACTGAAGCTTTCTTT
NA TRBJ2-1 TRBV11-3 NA CASSLGSGDEQFF TGTGCCAGCAGCTTGGGTAGCGGCGATGAGCAGTTCTTC
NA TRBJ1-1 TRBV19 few CASSIPGMNTEAFF TGTGCCAGTAGTATTCCAGGTATGAACACTGAAGCTTTCTTT
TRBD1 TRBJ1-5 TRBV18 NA CASSSRTGHQPQHF TGTGCCAGCTCATCTCGGACAGGGCATCAGCCCCAGCATTTT
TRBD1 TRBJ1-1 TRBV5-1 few CASSWAPGGDTEAFF TGCGCCAGCAGCTGGGCCCCAGGGGGAGACACTGAAGCTTTCTTT